This entry describes one TCR beta chain. Its antigen is not identified. V gave up 4 bases and J gave up 5 bases, with 18 bases separating them. The germline V gene encodes CDR1 SGDLS and CDR2 YYNGEE. There are 15 residues in the CDR3. The data were obtained in a study of cytomegalovirus exposure and HLA in healthy donors. Broader study findings: HLA alleles showed associations with some 15,000 TCR beta sequences in a later analysis, at a 0.05 false discovery rate. Links to common viral pathogens appeared, in a later analysis, for several of the most significant clusters. Roughly even sequencing depth across donors was the assumption behind the presence/absence analyses.

60 Vbeta and 13 Jbeta primers were used in PCR. TCRdb keeps only in-frame clones here, not all; method: immunoSEQ multiplex PCR. The sample contains under 150,000 clones, approximately 85% of which appear only once. J is TRBJ1-2 and V is TRBV9; D unresolved. The specimen sequenced was PBMCs. The sequence was collected from a woman aged 25 to 45 in good health and CMV-seropositive. CDR3: CASSPTITEYYGYTF. The CDR3 DNA reads as TGTGCCAGCAGCCCCACCATTACAGAGTATTATGGCTACACCTTC.